This T cell receptor beta chain came from a study of shared clonotypes between healthy human individuals. The wider study: Each donor's CD8 memory used one plate, CD8 naive two, each CD4 subset three. Study-wide points: It was anticipated that sequencing depth would influence how many clonotypes donors shared. Among the subsets, naive ones generally showed larger estimated richness than memory ones.

On this clone itself: Its antigen is as yet unknown.

Authors' analysis steps: ImmunoSEQ junction-only sequences lacked quality scores, so their filtering differed. Some clones are missing from TCRdb's copy, which holds only in-frame ones; the method was immunoSEQ multiplex PCR. The D gene and trimming were derived from the DNA, and the V and J assignments and clone size from that table. The sample has more than 2 million clones, under 97% seen once. Germline V CDR1 and CDR2: SGHRS, YFSETQ. This CDR3 is built from 12 residues. Trimming cost V 1 base and J 6 bases, with 8 bases left between them. Sample: naive CD4+ T cells sorted from blood. Subset indicated: CD45RA+ positively selected. The sequence came from a man aged 18 to 30 in good health. The gene calls are TRBV5-1 and TRBJ2-7; D unresolved. As DNA, the CDR3 is TGCGCCAGCAGCTTGCCTGGGGTCGAGCAGTACTTC. Residues: CASSLPGVEQYF.